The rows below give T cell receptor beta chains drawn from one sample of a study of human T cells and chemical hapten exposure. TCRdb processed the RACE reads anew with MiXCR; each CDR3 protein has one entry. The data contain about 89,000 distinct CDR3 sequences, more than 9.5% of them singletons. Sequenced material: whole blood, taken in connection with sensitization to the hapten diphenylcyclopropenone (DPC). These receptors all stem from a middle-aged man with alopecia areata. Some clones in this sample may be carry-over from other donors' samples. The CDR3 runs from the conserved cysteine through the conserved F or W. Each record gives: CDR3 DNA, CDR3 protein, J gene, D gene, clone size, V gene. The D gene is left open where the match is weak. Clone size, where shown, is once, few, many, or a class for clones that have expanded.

TGTGCCACCAGTACCGGGACAGGGGCCACAGATACGCAGTATTTT CATSTGTGATDTQYF TRBJ2-3 TRBD1 few TRBV24-1
TGTGCCAGCAGATCCACAGGGTTGGGCAATCAGCCCCAGCATTTT CASRSTGLGNQPQHF TRBJ1-5 NA NA TRBV6-2/TRBV6-3
TGTGCCAGCAGCAAGGGGGCTTCTGGCGAGCAGTACTTC CASSKGASGEQYF TRBJ2-7 TRBD1 NA TRBV4-2
TGTGCCAGCTCACCATCTAGCGACACAGATACGCAGTATTTT CASSPSSDTDTQYF TRBJ2-3 NA NA TRBV18
TGTGCCAGCAGTTACCTGGGGAGTACCTACGAGCAGTACTTC CASSYLGSTYEQYF TRBJ2-7 NA NA TRBV27
TGTGCCAGCAGTTCCCAGCTTACTCAGCCCCAGCATTTT CASSSQLTQPQHF TRBJ1-5 NA few TRBV6-2/TRBV6-3
TGTGCCAGCAGCCAAGGAAATACTTTATGGGGGGAAAAACTGTTTTTT CASSQGNTLWGEKLFF TRBJ1-4 NA few TRBV7-8
TGCAGTGCTGGTTCAACAGGGGTGAGTGGCTACACCTTC CSAGSTGVSGYTF TRBJ1-2 TRBD1 NA TRBV20-1
TGCAGCGTTTCGACAGGGAGCGTAGCTAATGAAAAACTGTTTTTT CSVSTGSVANEKLFF TRBJ1-4 TRBD1 NA TRBV29-1
TGTGCCAGCAGCTTAGCGTTTCGAAGACAGAATGCCACAGATACGCAGTATTTT CASSLAFRRQNATDTQYF TRBJ2-3 NA NA TRBV7-6
TGTGCCAGCAGTTACACTAGCCGGTACACCGGGGAGCTGTTTTTT CASSYTSRYTGELFF TRBJ2-2 NA NA TRBV6-6
TGTGCCAGCAGTTCTCCCCCCTACGAGCAGTACTTC CASSSPPYEQYF TRBJ2-7 NA NA TRBV27
TGTGCCAGCAGTGAACAGGGCCAGCTGGTCTCTGGGGCCAACGTCCTGACTTTC CASSEQGQLVSGANVLTF TRBJ2-6 NA many TRBV6-1
TGCAGTGCTCAAAACCCCTCTCCGGGACTAGACTTTAGGCAGTTCTTC CSAQNPSPGLDFRQFF TRBJ2-1 TRBD2 NA TRBV20-1
TGCAGCGTGAATAGAGCGGACAACCAAGAGACCCAGTACTTC CSVNRADNQETQYF TRBJ2-5 NA NA TRBV29-1
TGTGCCAGCAGCTTAAGTTCCCCCACAGATACGCAGTATTTT CASSLSSPTDTQYF TRBJ2-3 NA few TRBV11-2
TGTGCCAGCAGCTTATGGGGGCGCACCTCCTCCGCGGCCAAAAACATTCAGTACTTC CASSLWGRTSSAAKNIQYF TRBJ2-4 NA medium-sized TRBV5-6
TGTGCCAGCAGACTTGACAGTACAGATACGCAGTATTTT CASRLDSTDTQYF TRBJ2-3 NA few TRBV7-9
TGCAGTGCTTCCGTGAGCGGGAGTAGGGTTAAAGAGACCCAGTACTTC CSASVSGSRVKETQYF TRBJ2-5 TRBD2 few TRBV20-1
TGTGCCAGCAGTGAATCGGGGGGTTCTAACTATGGCTACACCTTC CASSESGGSNYGYTF TRBJ1-2 NA NA TRBV2
TGTGCCAGCAGTTACTTAGGACAGTTTGGAAACACCATATATTTT CASSYLGQFGNTIYF TRBJ1-3 NA many TRBV6-5
TGCGCCAGCAGTCCTAGCGGGTCCCCCTACGAGCAGTACTTC CASSPSGSPYEQYF TRBJ2-7 TRBD2 NA TRBV5-1
TGTGCCACCAGTGAAGGGGGATTCGGTACGCAGTATTTT CATSEGGFGTQYF TRBJ2-3 NA many TRBV24-1
TGTGCCAGCAGCTTAGCGGGGGTTTACGAGCAGTACTTC CASSLAGVYEQYF TRBJ2-7 NA many TRBV7-2
TGCAGCATAAAGGCGGGAGTCAGCACAGATACGCAGTATTTT CSIKAGVSTDTQYF TRBJ2-3 TRBD2 NA TRBV29-1
TGTGCCAGCTCACGAACGGTCAAGAACACTGAAGCTTTCTTT CASSRTVKNTEAFF TRBJ1-1 NA NA TRBV18
TGTGCCAGTAGTACGCAGACCCAAGAGACCCAGTACTTC CASSTQTQETQYF TRBJ2-5 NA NA TRBV19
TGTGCCAGCAGCGTAGAAGGGTACTATGGCTACACCTTC CASSVEGYYGYTF TRBJ1-2 NA many TRBV9
TGTGCCAGCATAAGCTCTTATTCGGGGCTAGGCGCCCCGGGGGAGACCCAGTACTTC CASISSYSGLGAPGETQYF TRBJ2-5 NA NA TRBV6-5
TGTGCCAGCAGGTTAGGTGGTCGCGGGACTGAAGCTTTCTTT CASRLGGRGTEAFF TRBJ1-1 NA many TRBV6-5
TGTGCCACCAGTGATCACTCCTACGAGCAGTACTTC CATSDHSYEQYF TRBJ2-7 NA few TRBV24-1
TGTGCCAGCAGCCAAGTATCTCTAGCGGGAAGTAATGAGCAGTTCTTC CASSQVSLAGSNEQFF TRBJ2-1 TRBD2 many TRBV4-2
TGTGCCAGCAGTCTTTTCAGGGGGCCCTCGGTAGATACGCAGTATTTT CASSLFRGPSVDTQYF TRBJ2-3 TRBD1 few TRBV28
TGCAGCGTTGATGTGGGGATTGAGACCCAGTACTTC CSVDVGIETQYF TRBJ2-5 NA NA TRBV29-1
TGTGCCAGCAGTTTTGTCCCTTACAGGGTCCTAGGGACCGCTAACTATGGCTACACCTTC CASSFVPYRVLGTANYGYTF TRBJ1-2 NA NA TRBV27
TGCGCCAGCAGCTTGCGTTCCCTGACTAGCGGGAGTAACAATGAGCAGTTCTTC CASSLRSLTSGSNNEQFF TRBJ2-1 TRBD2 few TRBV5-1
TGTGCTAGTGGTTGGAATCCAGGGGCAAGGAACACTGAAGCTTTCTTT CASGWNPGARNTEAFF TRBJ1-1 NA NA TRBV12-5
TGTGCCAGCAGCACCAGCTTGGGCCCGGGTACTGAAGCTTTCTTT CASSTSLGPGTEAFF TRBJ1-1 NA many TRBV9
TGTGCCAGCAGCCCATCAGGGCGGAACACAGATACGCAGTATTTT CASSPSGRNTDTQYF TRBJ2-3 NA NA TRBV11-3
TGTGCCAGCAGCGTTGGGTGGACTGAAGCTTTCTTT CASSVGWTEAFF TRBJ1-1 NA once TRBV2
TGTGCCAGCAGCGTCTTGGGTCTGGTAGGGGCCAACGTCCTGACTTTC CASSVLGLVGANVLTF TRBJ2-6 NA few TRBV5-5
TGTGCCAGCAGCTTCGACAGGGGCACCGGGGAGCTGTTTTTT CASSFDRGTGELFF TRBJ2-2 TRBD1 NA TRBV7-2
TGCAGTGCTAGAGATCTAAACGGGGAGCTGTTTTTT CSARDLNGELFF TRBJ2-2 NA NA TRBV20-1
TGCGCCAGCAGCTTGGTTCCGGATGAGCAGTTCTTC CASSLVPDEQFF TRBJ2-1 NA many TRBV5-1
TGTGCCAGCAGTTCGGCAGGTCCCAACGAGCAGTACTTC CASSSAGPNEQYF TRBJ2-7 NA few TRBV28
TGCGCCAGCAGCTGGCCAAAGGACAGGGTATCGGAGACCCAGTACTTC CASSWPKDRVSETQYF TRBJ2-5 TRBD1 NA TRBV5-1
TGTGCCACCGCCGACGGGAGGGGCACTAATGAAAAACTGTTTTTT CATADGRGTNEKLFF TRBJ1-4 NA NA TRBV10-3
TGTGCCAGCAGTTACGGTTCGACGGCCAACGTCCTGACTTTC CASSYGSTANVLTF TRBJ2-6 NA NA TRBV6-2/TRBV6-3
TGCAGTGCTAGAGAGACAGTGACGATAGATTCACCCCTCCACTTT CSARETVTIDSPLHF TRBJ1-6 NA few TRBV20-1
TGTGCCAGCAGCTTAGCCCCTGGGACCAACACTGAAGCTTTCTTT CASSLAPGTNTEAFF TRBJ1-1 NA few TRBV7-2
TGTGCCAGCAGCCCAGGACGGGGATTGAACACTGAAGCTTTCTTT CASSPGRGLNTEAFF TRBJ1-1 NA many TRBV7-2
TGTGCCAGCAGTTACCGGGGCCTTAATTCACCCCTCCACTTT CASSYRGLNSPLHF TRBJ1-6 NA NA TRBV12-3/TRBV12-4
TGTGCCAGCAGTGAAGCGCGCGGGGGTGGCGGAAACACCATATATTTT CASSEARGGGGNTIYF TRBJ1-3 NA NA TRBV2